This entry lists 20 T cell receptor beta chains sequenced from one sample in a study of read filtering for tumor transcriptome and immune sequencing. This library used roughly 400 ng RNA and molecular barcoded adaptors spanning alpha/delta and beta/gamma chains. TCRdb itself ran the reads through MiXCR, one entry per CDR3 protein. Altogether under 80,000 distinct CDR3 sequences are present, about 19% being singletons, with the ten largest covering around an eighth. Sequenced sample: a population of CD138-negative cells sorted from bone marrow. Source of these receptors: a donor over 35 with multiple myeloma.

This clonotype appeared many times. This chain connects TRBV30 to TRBJ2-2; no clear D. V lost 3 bases to trimming and J lost 2 bases, with 13 bases between them. This CDR3 spans 15 amino acids. Germline V gives CDR1 GTSNPN, CDR2 SVGIG (reference sequence). The CDR3 bases are TGTGCCTGGAGGAGGACGGATTTTAACACCGGGGAGCTGTTTTTT. Translation: CAWRRTDFNTGELFF.

V usage is TRBV5-5 and J usage is TRBJ1-5; 9 nucleotides align to TRBD1. The CDR3 extends over 15 amino acids. Trimming at V came to 4 bases and at J to 3 bases, leaving 5 bases not matched to a gene. Germline V CDR1 and CDR2: SGHKS, YYEKEE (reference sequence). The CDR3 protein is CASSADRGHNQPQHF. The CDR3 nucleotides read TGTGCCAGCAGCGCGGACAGGGGTCACAATCAGCCCCAGCATTTT.

About this clonotype itself: A read error may explain this, as a much larger clone is one base away. The chain carries TRBV20-1 and TRBJ1-1; D not certain. CDR3 length equals 15 residues. V lost 5 bases to trimming and J lost 4 bases, with 20 bases between them. CDR1 and CDR2 (germline): DFQATT, SNEGSKA (reference sequence). In DNA form, the CDR3 reads TGCAGTGCTTTCCAGACTCCAGTTCCCAGCACTGAAGCTTTCTTT. Translation: CSAFQTPVPSTEAFF.

To note about this clonotype: This may be a read error, as it is one base from a much larger clone. The rearrangement joins TRBV13 to TRBJ2-7; no definite D call. Germline CDR1 PRHDT, CDR2 FYEKMQ (reference sequence). This CDR3 is 15 amino acids long. Trimming took off 0 bases at V and 5 bases at J, with 14 bases between the two ends. CDR3 region: CASSLGGSIGNEQYF. CDR3 coding DNA: TGTGCCAGCAGCTTAGGGGGTAGCATTGGAAACGAGCAGTACTTC.

This clonotype was observed at least ten times. The final CDR3 position lacks the conserved phenylalanine or tryptophan, pointing to a likely read error. The J gene is TRBJ2-7, the V gene TRBV6-5, with D possibly called TRBD1 or TRBD2 (6 bases each). The CDR3 length is 14 residues. Germline V lookup: CDR1 MNHEY, CDR2 SVGAGI. V shed 5 bases and J shed 4 bases, with 15 bases lying between them. CDR3 bases: TGTGCCAGCAGTCGAAGGGGGGTTGCGTACGAGCAGTACTCC. Translating it yields CASSRRGVAYEQYS.

This clonotype was counted ten times or more. The chain employs TRBV9 and TRBJ2-3; D may match TRBD1 or TRBD2 (5 bases each). Trimming pared 0 bases from V and 2 bases from J, leaving 10 bases between. Germline loops: CDR1 SGDLS, CDR2 YYNGEE. CDR3 size: 15 residues. This chain's CDR3 is CASSVVGDHTDTQYF. CDR3 bases: TGTGCCAGCAGCGTAGTTGGGGACCACACAGATACGCAGTATTTT.

This clonotype was seen repeatedly, ten times or more. The chain combines TRBV4-1 with TRBJ2-7; D is undetermined. The ends were cut back, 2 bases at V and 2 bases at J, with 7 bases in the middle. The CDR3 has 13 residues. Germline lookup yields CDR1 MGHRA and CDR2 YSYEKL. CDR3 coding DNA: TGCGCCAGCAGCCAACGGACGGCCTACGAGCAGTACTTC. Translation gives CASSQRTAYEQYF.

This clonotype was picked up many times. The gene calls are TRBV5-1 and TRBJ2-7, with 10 bases matching TRBD1. The length of the CDR3 is 16 residues. From germline, CDR1 is SGHRS and CDR2 YFSETQ. J was trimmed by 2 bases and V by 0 bases; bases with no gene match: 5. The CDR3 spells CASSLVAGTGAYEQYF. CDR3 nucleotide sequence: TGCGCCAGCAGCTTGGTAGCCGGGACAGGGGCCTACGAGCAGTACTTC.

This sequence joins TRBV4-1 and TRBJ2-7, with D possibly TRBD2 on 5 matching bases. The CDR3 sequence is 17 residues long. Germline CDR1 is MGHRA and CDR2 is YSYEKL. Trimming took off 4 bases at V and 0 bases at J, with 19 bases between the two ends. The CDR3 reads CASSLMGNGLISYEQYF. CDR3 DNA sequence: TGCGCCAGCAGCCTAATGGGAAACGGACTGATCTCCTACGAGCAGTACTTC.

On this clonotype itself: A much bigger clone sits one base away, suggesting this may be a read error. The genes are TRBV20-1 and TRBJ1-1; D call uncertain. The CDR3 contains 13 residues. In germline, CDR1 is DFQATT, CDR2 SNEGSKA (reference sequence). CDR3 sequence: CSARSELNTETFF. The CDR3 DNA follows: TGCAGTGCTAGGTCCGAGCTGAACACTGAAACTTTCTTT.

This clonotype has ten or more counts. V gene TRBV20-1 combines with J gene TRBJ2-7; D could derive from TRBD1 or TRBD2 (7 bases each). V was clipped by 0 bases and J by 4 bases, with 19 bases between them. The CDR3 is 16 amino acids. The V gene's germline CDR1 is DFQATT and CDR2 SNEGSKA (reference sequence). CDR3 DNA sequence: TGCAGTGCTAGAGATTCCTCGACAGGGCGGGGGTACGAGCAGTACTTC. It yields the protein CSARDSSTGRGYEQYF.

The rearrangement joins TRBV3-1 to TRBJ2-5, with no clear D. The CDR3 is 14 residues long. CDR1 LGHDT and CDR2 YNNKEL come from the germline V gene (reference sequence). The ends were cut back, 4 bases at V and 5 bases at J, with 14 bases in the middle. The CDR3 sequence is CASSLRTSLETQYF. In DNA form, the CDR3 reads TGTGCCAGCAGCCTTCGGACCTCTTTGGAGACCCAGTACTTC.

This clonotype was picked up many times. The chain is built from TRBV28 and TRBJ2-1; 7 nucleotides align to TRBD1. The trim removed 10 bases at V and 5 bases at J, leaving 2 bases unmatched. Germline assignment: CDR1 MDHEN and CDR2 SYDVKM. The length of the CDR3 is 11 residues. The CDR3 nucleotides are TGTGCCACCAGGGGGAACAATGAGCAGTTCTTC. This translates into CATRGNNEQFF.

This clonotype was recorded many times. The CDR3: CATSDFGNEQFF. The CDR3 nucleotides are TGTGCCACCAGTGATTTTGGGAATGAGCAGTTCTTC. The chain uses TRBV24-1 and TRBJ2-1; D is ambiguous. The CDR3 loop spans 12 amino acids. V was pared by 1 base and J by 7 bases, with 4 bases between. From germline, CDR1 is KGHDR and CDR2 SFDVKD.

On this clonotype: A single base separates this from a much larger clone, so it may be a read error. This chain links TRBV7-2 with TRBJ2-5, with D perhaps TRBD2 (6 bases). Germline V lookup: CDR1 SGHTA, CDR2 FQGNSA. This CDR3 contains 15 residues. CDR3 in DNA: TGTGCCAGCAGCTTAGAGGTAGCGGAACAAGAGACCCGGTACTTC. It yields the protein CASSLEVAEQETRYF.

At least ten counts were recorded for this clonotype. The V and J genes are TRBV29-1 and TRBJ1-5, with D perhaps matching TRBD1 (5 bases). Germline V gene lookup returns CDR1 SQVTM and CDR2 ANQGSEA. V lost 7 bases, J lost 2 bases, and 15 bases lay in between. This CDR3 region has 14 residues. Here the CDR3 reads CSAKATGGNQPQHF. In nucleotides, the CDR3 is TGCAGCGCCAAAGCGACGGGGGGCAATCAGCCCCAGCATTTT.

Many counts were recorded for this clonotype. The chain links TRBV12-3 or TRBV12-4 to TRBJ2-5; D is unresolved. The CDR3 has 14 residues. V lost 3 bases to trimming and J lost 0 bases, with 8 bases between them. The CDR3 DNA reads as TGTGCCAGCAGTTTGGAATCGGACCAAGAGACCCAGTACTTC. Protein product: CASSLESDQETQYF.

Remarks on this clonotype: A far larger clone is a single base away, which makes a read error likely. The chain combines TRBV12-3 or TRBV12-4 with TRBJ1-1; D may be TRBD1 (6 bases). The CDR3 consists of 14 residues. CDR3 sequence (DNA): TGTGCCAGCGGACCCGGGACAAAAGGATCACCCCTCCGCTTT. Protein: CASGPGTKGSPLRF.

The table lists this clonotype with many counts. The chain recombines TRBV2 with TRBJ1-6; TRBD1 agrees at 7 bases. The germline gives CDR1 SNHLY, CDR2 FYNNEI. The CDR3 sequence is 14 residues long. J gave up 7 bases and V 4 bases, and 4 bases lay outside the gene matches. The CDR3 DNA sequence: TGTGCCAGCAGTGCCGGGACAGAGAATTCACCCCTCCACTTT. Its protein is CASSAGTENSPLHF. Together with reference TRBV2 and TRBJ1-6, the CDR3 gives the full variable domain: EPEVTQTPSHQVTQMGQEVILRCVPISNHLYFYWYRQILGQKVEFLVSFYNNEISEKSEIFDDQFSVERPDGSNFTLKIRSTKLEDSAMYFCASSAGTENSPLHFGNGTRLTVT.

The sample holds many counts of this clonotype. The chain is built from TRBV19 and TRBJ2-7, with TRBD1 matching 9 bases. Germline assignment: CDR1 LNHDA and CDR2 SQIVND (reference sequence). After removal of 5 bases from V and 3 bases from J, the junction contained 2 bases not matched to a gene. The CDR3 runs 13 residues. This CDR3 is CASSRDRDYEQYF. The CDR3 DNA sequence: TGTGCCAGTAGTCGGGACAGGGACTACGAGCAGTACTTC.